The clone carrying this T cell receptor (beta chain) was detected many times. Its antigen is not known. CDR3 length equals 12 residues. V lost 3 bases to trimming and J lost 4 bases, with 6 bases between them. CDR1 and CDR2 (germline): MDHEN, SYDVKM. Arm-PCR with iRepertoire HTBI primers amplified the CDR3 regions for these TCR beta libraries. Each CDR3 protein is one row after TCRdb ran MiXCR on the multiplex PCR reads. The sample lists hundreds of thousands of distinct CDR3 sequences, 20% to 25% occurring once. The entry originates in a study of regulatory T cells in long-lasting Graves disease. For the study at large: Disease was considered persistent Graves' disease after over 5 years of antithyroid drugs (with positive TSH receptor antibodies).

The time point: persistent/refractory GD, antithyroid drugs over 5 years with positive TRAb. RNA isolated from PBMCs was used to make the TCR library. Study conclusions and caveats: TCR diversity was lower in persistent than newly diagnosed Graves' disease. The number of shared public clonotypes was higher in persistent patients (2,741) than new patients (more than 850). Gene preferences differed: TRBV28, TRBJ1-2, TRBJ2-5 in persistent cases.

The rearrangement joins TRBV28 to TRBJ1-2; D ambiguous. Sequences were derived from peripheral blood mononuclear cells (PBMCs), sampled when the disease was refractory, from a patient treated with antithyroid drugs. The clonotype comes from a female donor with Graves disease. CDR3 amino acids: CASSFRSYGYTF. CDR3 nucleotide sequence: TGTGCCAGCAGTTTCCGCAGCTATGGCTACACCTTC.